The sequence of this T cell receptor beta chain was determined in a study of blood T cell repertoires in COVID-19. Across the study: Italy, Spain and the United States were the sources of the convalescent and acute COVID-19 samples. T cells, B-cell-depleted T cells, or PBMCs provided the cDNA or gDNA that served as material.

Germline V CDR1 and CDR2: MGHRA, YSYEKL. V was trimmed by 4 bases and J by 1 base, leaving 10 bases between them. CDR3 length: 14 residues. In the authors' workflow: Estimates of nucleated cell counts were drawn from the amplification of reference gene primers. The repertoire was sequenced with immunoSEQ multiplex PCR; TCRdb's copy has only in-frame clones and lacks some. V, J and clone size were drawn from that table, and D and trimming were deduced from the DNA. The sample holds 270,000 or so clones, around 86% seen once. The material sequenced was peripheral blood. The chain combines TRBV4-1 with TRBJ1-1; D unclear. This clonotype was sampled from a middle-aged woman who had recovered from COVID-19. This CDR3 is CASSPGFENTEAFF. CDR3 in DNA: TGCGCCAGCAGCCCCGGGTTCGAGAACACTGAAGCTTTCTTT.